This is a list of T cell receptor beta chains from one sample in a study of T cell responses to AZD1222 COVID-19 vaccine. Profiling relied on immunoSEQ multiplex PCR, and the TCRdb table lists in-frame clones only, not all of them. Altogether 100,000 to 150,000 clones are present, around 90% being singletons, with the ten largest covering more than 5.5%. This specimen was peripheral blood, taken on day 0 of AZD1222 vaccination. The source of these receptors is an adult in good health. The CDR3 runs from the conserved cysteine through the conserved F or W. A D gene is named only where the DNA matches it firmly.

D	V	J	CDR3
.	TRBV2	TRBJ1-2	CASSRTEDGYTF
.	TRBV28	TRBJ1-1	CASRIQGPVIF
TRBD1	TRBV6-5	TRBJ1-1	CASSSTGVLVAFF
TRBD2	TRBV6-5	TRBJ2-2	CASSYSAGGIGELFF
.	TRBV4-1	TRBJ2-3	CASSQDLAYTDTQYF
.	TRBV28	TRBJ1-5	CASSYPGFSNQPQHF
.	TRBV7-2	TRBJ1-2	CASSPPGEYLYGYTF
.	TRBV29-1	TRBJ2-5	CSVVPVGRQETQYF
.	TRBV7-6	TRBJ2-3	CASSLGGAPDTQYF
TRBD1	TRBV2	TRBJ1-1	CASRGQVYTEAFF
.	TRBV27	TRBJ2-1	CASSLWGAGDEQFF
.	TRBV19	TRBJ2-5	CASSISSEETQYF
.	TRBV18	TRBJ1-2	CASSPKQVGLDGYTF
.	TRBV5-1	TRBJ1-2	CASSSGQFYGYTF
TRBD1	TRBV5-1	TRBJ1-2	CASSSDRGNGYTF
.	TRBV5-1	TRBJ2-5	CASSLQLQETQYF
.	TRBV18	TRBJ1-3	CASSQEGGDGNTIYF
.	TRBV19	TRBJ1-5	CASSIQEDQPQHF
.	TRBV7-6	TRBJ1-4	CASSLSLPATNEKLFF
.	TRBV30	TRBJ2-2	CAWSPQVHGELFF
.	TRBV18	TRBJ1-5	CASSPRDRDQPQHF
TRBD1	TRBV11-2	TRBJ1-3	CASSTSTGAGNTIYF
TRBD2	TRBV28	TRBJ2-1	CASSLTLFASGRGYNEQFF
TRBD2	TRBV19	TRBJ2-7	CASSMVAGDSYEQYF
.	TRBV7-7	TRBJ2-2	CASSLSGNTGELFF
TRBD1	TRBV5-1	TRBJ1-2	CASSFQQGADYGYTF
.	TRBV27	TRBJ1-3	CASSSTGISGNTIYF
.	TRBV19	TRBJ1-1	CASSDRRGSTEAFF
.	TRBV27	TRBJ1-5	CASSSRQAVQPQHF
.	TRBV19	TRBJ1-4	CASSTDGKLFF
.	TRBV18	TRBJ1-6	CASSPRAGDSPLHF
TRBD1	TRBV30	TRBJ1-2	CAWGTGIFRGYTF
TRBD1	TRBV5-4	TRBJ1-6	CASSFNRGGSPLHF
.	TRBV13	TRBJ2-1	CASRPQTSSYNEQFF
.	TRBV6-5	TRBJ1-5	CAAIQGNGNQPQHF
.	TRBV28	TRBJ1-1	CASTSPGGRNTEAFF
.	TRBV6-6	TRBJ1-1	CASSSLGNTEAFF
TRBD1	TRBV28	TRBJ1-3	CASRTDRDRFSGNTIYF
.	TRBV18	TRBJ1-1	CASSPQVDETGPF
.	TRBV14	TRBJ1-1	CASSQDVGGVTEAFF
.	TRBV6-5	TRBJ2-2	CASSYSGYGELFF
.	TRBV28	TRBJ1-1	CASSLGRINTEAFF
.	TRBV3-1/TRBV3-2	TRBJ1-2	CASSQGNSGYGYTF
.	TRBV25-1	TRBJ1-4	CASSAELRLFF
.	TRBV29-1	TRBJ1-1	CSVGDNTEAFF
TRBD2	TRBV5-1	TRBJ2-7	CASGINGRPVTYEQYF
.	TRBV10-3	TRBJ1-2	CAIRRAEAERGGYTF
.	TRBV5-4	TRBJ1-6	CASSSGDRSYNSPLHF
TRBD2	TRBV6-2/TRBV6-3	TRBJ2-7	CASSRWDGRAYEQYF
TRBD1	TRBV6-5	TRBJ2-7	CASSNGQGRYEQYF
.	TRBV6-5	TRBJ1-5	CATGQAQPQHF